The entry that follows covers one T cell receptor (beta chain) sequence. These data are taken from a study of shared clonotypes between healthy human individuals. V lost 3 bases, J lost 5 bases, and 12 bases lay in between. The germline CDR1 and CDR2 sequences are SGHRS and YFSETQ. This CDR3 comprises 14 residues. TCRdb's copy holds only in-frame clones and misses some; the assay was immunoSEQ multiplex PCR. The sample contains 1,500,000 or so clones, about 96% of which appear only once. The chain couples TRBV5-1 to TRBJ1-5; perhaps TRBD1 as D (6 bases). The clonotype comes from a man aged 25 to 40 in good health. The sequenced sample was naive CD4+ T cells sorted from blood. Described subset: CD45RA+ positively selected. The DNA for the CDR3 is TGCGCCAGCAGCTCGGACCCAGGGGATCAGCCCCAGCATTTT. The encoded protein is CASSSDPGDQPQHF. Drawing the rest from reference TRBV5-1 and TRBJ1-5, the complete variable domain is KAGVTQTPRYLIKTRGQQVTLSCSPISGHRSVSWYQQTPGQGLQFLFEYFSETQRNKGNFPGRFSGRQFSNSRSEMNVSTLELGDSALYLCASSSDPGDQPQHFGDGTRLSIL.